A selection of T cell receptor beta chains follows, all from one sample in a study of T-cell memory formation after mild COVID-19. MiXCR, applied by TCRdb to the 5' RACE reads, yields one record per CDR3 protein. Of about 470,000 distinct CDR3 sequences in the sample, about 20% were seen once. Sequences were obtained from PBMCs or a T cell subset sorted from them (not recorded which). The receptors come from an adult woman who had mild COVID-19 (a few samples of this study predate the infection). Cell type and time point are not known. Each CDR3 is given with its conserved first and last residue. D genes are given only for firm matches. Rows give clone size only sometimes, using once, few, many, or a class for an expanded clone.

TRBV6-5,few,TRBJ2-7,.,CASSYSTGQSYEQYF,TGTGCCAGCAGTTACTCGACAGGACAGAGCTACGAGCAGTACTTC
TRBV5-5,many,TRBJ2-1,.,CASSLVLGGSYNEQFF,TGTGCCAGCAGCTTGGTTTTGGGGGGCTCCTACAATGAGCAGTTCTTC
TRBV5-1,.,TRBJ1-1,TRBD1,CASSLARDSGNTEAFF,TGCGCCAGCAGCTTGGCGAGGGACAGTGGGAACACTGAAGCTTTCTTT
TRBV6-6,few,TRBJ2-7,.,CASRRDATGIYEQYF,TGTGCCAGCAGGCGGGATGCGACAGGTATCTACGAGCAGTACTTC
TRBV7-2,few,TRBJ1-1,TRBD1,CASSLNVNLRTGNAEAFF,TGTGCCAGCAGCTTAAACGTGAACCTTAGGACAGGGAACGCTGAAGCTTTCTTT
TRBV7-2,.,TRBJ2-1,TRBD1,CASSMDRGSYNEQFF,TGTGCCAGCAGCATGGACAGGGGGTCCTACAATGAGCAGTTCTTC
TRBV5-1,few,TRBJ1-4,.,CASSLGSTVWGEKLFF,TGCGCCAGCAGCTTGGGGTCAACAGTATGGGGCGAAAAACTGTTTTTT
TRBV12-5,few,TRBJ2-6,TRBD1,CASGLVLVLGQGISGANVLTF,TGTGCTAGTGGTTTGGTACTGGTTCTTGGACAGGGGATATCTGGGGCCAACGTCCTGACTTTC
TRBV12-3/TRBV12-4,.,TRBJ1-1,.,CASHYGVMNTEAFF,TGTGCCAGCCACTACGGGGTCATGAACACTGAAGCTTTCTTT
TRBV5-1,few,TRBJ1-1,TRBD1,CASSARQGSGTEAFF,TGCGCCAGCAGCGCCCGACAGGGGTCGGGCACTGAAGCTTTCTTT
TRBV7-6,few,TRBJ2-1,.,CASSLKTKSSYNEQFF,TGTGCCAGCAGCTTAAAAACTAAAAGCTCCTACAATGAGCAGTTCTTC
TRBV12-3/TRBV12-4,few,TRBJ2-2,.,CASSGTHGVNTGELFF,TGTGCCAGCAGTGGGACCCACGGGGTGAACACCGGGGAGCTGTTTTTT
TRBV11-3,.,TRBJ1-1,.,CASSLSRGTQAFF,TGTGCCAGCAGCTTATCCCGGGGGACCCAAGCTTTCTTT
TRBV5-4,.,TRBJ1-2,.,CASSLGSGWNYGYTF,TGTGCCAGCAGCTTAGGTTCCGGATGGAACTATGGCTACACCTTC